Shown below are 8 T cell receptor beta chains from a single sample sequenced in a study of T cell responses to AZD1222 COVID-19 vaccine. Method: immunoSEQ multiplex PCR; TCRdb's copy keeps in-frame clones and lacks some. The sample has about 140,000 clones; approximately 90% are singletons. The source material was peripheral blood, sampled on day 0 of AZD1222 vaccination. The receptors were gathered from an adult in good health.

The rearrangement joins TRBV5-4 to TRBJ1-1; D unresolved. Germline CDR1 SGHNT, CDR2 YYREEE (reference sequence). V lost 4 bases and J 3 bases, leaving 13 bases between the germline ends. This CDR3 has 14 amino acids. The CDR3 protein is CASSRSIGHTEAFF. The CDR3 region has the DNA TGTGCCAGCAGCCGCTCCATCGGACACACTGAAGCTTTCTTT.

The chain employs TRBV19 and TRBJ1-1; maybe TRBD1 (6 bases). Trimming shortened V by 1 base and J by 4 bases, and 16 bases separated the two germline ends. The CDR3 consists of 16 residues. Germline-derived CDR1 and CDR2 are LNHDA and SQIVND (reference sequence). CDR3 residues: CASSIGAPTRGTEAFF. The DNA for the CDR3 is TGTGCCAGTAGTATAGGGGCACCTACCAGGGGCACTGAAGCTTTCTTT.

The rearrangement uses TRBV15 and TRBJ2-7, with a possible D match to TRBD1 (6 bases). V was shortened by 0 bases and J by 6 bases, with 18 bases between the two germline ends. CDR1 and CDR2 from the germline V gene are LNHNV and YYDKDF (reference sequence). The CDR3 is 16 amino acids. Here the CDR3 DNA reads TGTGCCACCAGCAGAGATAACAGGGAGTTCCTACGCGAGCAGTACTTC. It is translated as CATSRDNREFLREQYF.

CDR3 sequence (DNA): TGTGCCAGCAGCTCTGATATACTAGCCAAAAACATTCAGTACTTC. The encoded protein is CASSSDILAKNIQYF. The V and J genes are TRBV5-4 and TRBJ2-4, with D unclear. The CDR3 length is 15 residues. Between the trimmed V and J ends, which lost 3 bases and 0 bases, there was a span of 10 bases. The germline V gene encodes CDR1 SGHNT and CDR2 YYREEE (reference sequence).

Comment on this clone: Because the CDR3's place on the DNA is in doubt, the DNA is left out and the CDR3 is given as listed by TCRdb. CDR3 sequence: CASSSSTREVPYEQYF. The gene calls are TRBV27 and TRBJ2-7; the table gives TRBD2 as D, unverified against the DNA. Including both end residues, the CDR3 is 16 amino acids long. The germline V gene encodes CDR1 MNHEY and CDR2 SMNVEV (reference sequence).

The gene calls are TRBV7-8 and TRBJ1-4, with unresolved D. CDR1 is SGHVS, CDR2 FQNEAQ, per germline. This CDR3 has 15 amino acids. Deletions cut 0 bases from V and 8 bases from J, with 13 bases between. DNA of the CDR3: TGTGCCAGCAGCTTAGCGTATCAGGCTAGAGAAAAACTGTTTTTT. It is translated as CASSLAYQAREKLFF. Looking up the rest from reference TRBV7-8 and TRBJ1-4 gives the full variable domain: GAGVSQSPRYKVAKRGQDVALRCDPISGHVSLFWYQQALGQGPEFLTYFQNEAQLDKSGLPSDRFFAERPEGSVSTLKIQRTQQEDSAVYLCASSLAYQAREKLFFGSGTQLSVL.

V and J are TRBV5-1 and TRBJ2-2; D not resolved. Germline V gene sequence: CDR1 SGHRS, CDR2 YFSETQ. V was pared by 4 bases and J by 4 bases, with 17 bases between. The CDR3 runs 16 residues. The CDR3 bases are TGCGCCAGCAGCCCCCGCGAGGCAGGCAGCACCGGGGAGCTGTTTTTT. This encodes CASSPREAGSTGELFF.

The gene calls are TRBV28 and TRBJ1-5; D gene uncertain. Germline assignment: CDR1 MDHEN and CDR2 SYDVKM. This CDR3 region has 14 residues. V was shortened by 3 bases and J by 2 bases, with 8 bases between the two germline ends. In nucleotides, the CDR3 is TGTGCCAGCAGTTTCCGGTCGGGCAATCAGCCCCAGCATTTT. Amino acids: CASSFRSGNQPQHF.